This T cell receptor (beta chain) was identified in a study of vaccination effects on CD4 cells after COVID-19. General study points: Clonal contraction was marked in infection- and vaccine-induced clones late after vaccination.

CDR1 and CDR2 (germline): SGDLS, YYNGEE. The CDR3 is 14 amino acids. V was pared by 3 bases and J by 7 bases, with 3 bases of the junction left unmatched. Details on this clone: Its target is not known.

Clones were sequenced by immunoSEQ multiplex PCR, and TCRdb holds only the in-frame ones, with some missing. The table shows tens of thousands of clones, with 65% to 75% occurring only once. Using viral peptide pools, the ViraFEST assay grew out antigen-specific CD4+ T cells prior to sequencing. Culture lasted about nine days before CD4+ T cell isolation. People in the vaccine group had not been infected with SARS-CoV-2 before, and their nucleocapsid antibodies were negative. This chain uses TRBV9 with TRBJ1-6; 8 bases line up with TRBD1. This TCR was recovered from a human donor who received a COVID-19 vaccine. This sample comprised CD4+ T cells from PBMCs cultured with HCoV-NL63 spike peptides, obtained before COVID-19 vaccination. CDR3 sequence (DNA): TGTGCCAGCAGCGCCGGGACAGGCAATTCACCCCTCCACTTT. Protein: CASSAGTGNSPLHF.